This T cell receptor beta chain was found in a study of cytomegalovirus exposure and HLA in healthy donors. This CDR3 contains 16 residues. CDR1 is PRHDT, CDR2 FYEKMQ, per germline (reference sequence). Trimming took off 2 bases at V and 7 bases at J, with 17 bases between the two ends. Clones were sequenced by immunoSEQ multiplex PCR, and TCRdb holds only the in-frame ones, with some missing. This sample has about 56,000 clones, with around nine tenths found just once. The V gene is TRBV13, the J gene TRBJ1-4, with D hard to call. The sample was PBMCs. This receptor was identified in a man aged 18 to 29 in good health and CMV-seronegative. The CDR3 loop reads CASSLSLGRLGEKLFF. The CDR3 nucleotides are TGTGCCAGCAGCTTATCGCTCGGCAGGCTGGGTGAAAAACTGTTTTTT.